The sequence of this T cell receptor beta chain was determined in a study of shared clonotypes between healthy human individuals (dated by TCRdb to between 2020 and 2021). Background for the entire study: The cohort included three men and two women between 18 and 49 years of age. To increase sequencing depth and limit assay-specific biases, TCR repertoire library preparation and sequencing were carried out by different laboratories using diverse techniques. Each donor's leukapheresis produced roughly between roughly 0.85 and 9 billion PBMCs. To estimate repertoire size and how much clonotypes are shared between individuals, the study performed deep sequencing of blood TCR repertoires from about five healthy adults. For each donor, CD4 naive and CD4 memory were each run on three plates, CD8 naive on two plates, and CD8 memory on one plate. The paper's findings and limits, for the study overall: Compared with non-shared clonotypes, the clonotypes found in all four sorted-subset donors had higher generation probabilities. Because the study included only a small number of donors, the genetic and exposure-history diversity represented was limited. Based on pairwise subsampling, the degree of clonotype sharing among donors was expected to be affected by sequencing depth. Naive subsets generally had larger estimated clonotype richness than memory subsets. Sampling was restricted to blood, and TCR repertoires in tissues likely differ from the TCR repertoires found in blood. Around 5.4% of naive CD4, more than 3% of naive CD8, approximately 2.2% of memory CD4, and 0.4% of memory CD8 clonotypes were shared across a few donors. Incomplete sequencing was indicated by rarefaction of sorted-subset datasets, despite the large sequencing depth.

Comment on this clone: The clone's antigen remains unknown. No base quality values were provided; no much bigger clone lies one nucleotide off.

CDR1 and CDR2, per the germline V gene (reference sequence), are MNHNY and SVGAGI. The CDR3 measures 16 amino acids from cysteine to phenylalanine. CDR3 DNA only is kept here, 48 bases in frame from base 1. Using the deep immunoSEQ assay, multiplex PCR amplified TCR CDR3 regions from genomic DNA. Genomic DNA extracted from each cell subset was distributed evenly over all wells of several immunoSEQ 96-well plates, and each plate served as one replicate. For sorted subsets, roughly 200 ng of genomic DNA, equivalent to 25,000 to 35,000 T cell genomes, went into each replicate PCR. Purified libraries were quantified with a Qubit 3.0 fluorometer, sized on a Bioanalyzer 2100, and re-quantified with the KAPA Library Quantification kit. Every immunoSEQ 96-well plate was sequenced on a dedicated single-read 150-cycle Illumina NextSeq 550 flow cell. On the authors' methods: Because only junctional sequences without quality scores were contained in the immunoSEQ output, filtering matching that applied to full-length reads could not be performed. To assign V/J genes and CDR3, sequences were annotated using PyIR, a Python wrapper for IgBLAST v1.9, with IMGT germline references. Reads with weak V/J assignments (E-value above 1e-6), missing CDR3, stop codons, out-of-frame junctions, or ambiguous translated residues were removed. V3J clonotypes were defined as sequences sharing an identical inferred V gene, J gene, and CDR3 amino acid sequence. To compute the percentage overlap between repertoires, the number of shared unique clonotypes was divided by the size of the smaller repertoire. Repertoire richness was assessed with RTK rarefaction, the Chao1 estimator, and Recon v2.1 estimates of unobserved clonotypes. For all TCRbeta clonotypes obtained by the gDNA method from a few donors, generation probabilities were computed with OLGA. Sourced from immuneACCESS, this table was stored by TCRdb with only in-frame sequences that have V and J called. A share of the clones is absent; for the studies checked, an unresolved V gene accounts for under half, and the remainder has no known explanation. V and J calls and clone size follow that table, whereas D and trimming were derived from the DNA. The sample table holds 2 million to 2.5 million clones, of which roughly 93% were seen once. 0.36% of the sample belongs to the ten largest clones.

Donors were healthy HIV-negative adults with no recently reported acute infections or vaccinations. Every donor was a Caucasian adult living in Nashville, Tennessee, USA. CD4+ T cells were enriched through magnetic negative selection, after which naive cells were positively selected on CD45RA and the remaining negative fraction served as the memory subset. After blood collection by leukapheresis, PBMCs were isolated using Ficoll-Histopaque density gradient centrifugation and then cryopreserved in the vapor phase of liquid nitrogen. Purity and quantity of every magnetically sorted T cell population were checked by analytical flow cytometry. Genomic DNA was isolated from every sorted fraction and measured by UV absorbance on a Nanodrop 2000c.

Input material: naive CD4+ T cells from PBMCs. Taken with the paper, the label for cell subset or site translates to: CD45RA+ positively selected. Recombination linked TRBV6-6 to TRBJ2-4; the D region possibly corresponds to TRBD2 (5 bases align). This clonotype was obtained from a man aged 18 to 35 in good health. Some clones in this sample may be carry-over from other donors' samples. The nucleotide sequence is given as TGTCCTCGAGGGTTCATCAGCTCTATAGCCAAAAACATTCAGTACTTC. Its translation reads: CPRGFISSIAKNIQYF.